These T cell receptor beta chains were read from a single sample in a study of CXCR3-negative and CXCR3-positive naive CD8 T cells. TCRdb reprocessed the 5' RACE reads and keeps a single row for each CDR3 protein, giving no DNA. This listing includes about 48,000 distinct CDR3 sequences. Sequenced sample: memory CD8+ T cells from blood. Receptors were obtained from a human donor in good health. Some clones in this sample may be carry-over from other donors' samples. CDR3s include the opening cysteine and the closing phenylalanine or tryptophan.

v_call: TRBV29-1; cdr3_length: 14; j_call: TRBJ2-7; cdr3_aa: CSVEEETGSYEQYF
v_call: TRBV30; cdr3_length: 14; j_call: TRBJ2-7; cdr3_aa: CAWSSMDFNNEQFF
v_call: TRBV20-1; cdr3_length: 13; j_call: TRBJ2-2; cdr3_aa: CSERHPNTGELFF
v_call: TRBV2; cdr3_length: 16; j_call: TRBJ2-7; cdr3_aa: CATHTTGTSASYEQYF
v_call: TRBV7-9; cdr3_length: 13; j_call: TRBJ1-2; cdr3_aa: CASSAELRSGYTF
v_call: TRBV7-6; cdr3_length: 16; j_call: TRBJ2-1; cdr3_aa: CASSQRWGASYNEQFF
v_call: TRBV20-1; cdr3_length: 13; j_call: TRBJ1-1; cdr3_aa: CSASSGGATEAFF
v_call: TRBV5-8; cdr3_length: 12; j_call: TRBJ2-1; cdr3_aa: CASSYNYNEQFF
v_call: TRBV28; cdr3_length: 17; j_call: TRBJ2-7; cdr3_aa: CASSPGLAGYLSYEQYF
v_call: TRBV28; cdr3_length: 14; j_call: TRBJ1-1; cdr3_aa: CASSRRQGPTEAFF